This T cell receptor (beta chain) was sequenced in a study of response to subunit inactivated influenza vaccine. Findings and limits, study-wide: Authors proposed each seasonal influenza vaccination draws in few new T cells.

This clonotype was counted ten times or more. Its antigen is unidentified. The CDR3 has 14 residues. Germline V gene sequence: CDR1 LGHDT, CDR2 YNNKEL (reference sequence). V was cut by 4 bases and J by 0 bases, with 10 bases left in between. MiXCR, run by TCRdb on the RT-PCR reads, gives a single entry per CDR3 protein. The data show around 190,000 distinct CDR3 sequences, nearly 9.5% seen once. The sample was non-naive T cells sorted from PBMCs, taken on the day of vaccination. The sequence came from a man aged 50 to 60 who received an inactivated influenza vaccine. V and J are TRBV3-1 and TRBJ2-7; D unresolved. In nucleotides, the CDR3 is TGTGCCAGCAGCCCCCTTAGAGACTCCTACGAGCAGTACTTC. Amino acids: CASSPLRDSYEQYF.